Sequencing of this T cell receptor (beta chain) was carried out in a study of blood T cell repertoires in COVID-19. In the study overall: Acute-phase and convalescent COVID-19 samples originated in the United States, Italy and Spain.

Methods used by the authors: Reference gene primer amplification yielded estimated nucleated cell counts. Using immunoSEQ multiplex PCR, the repertoire was profiled, and TCRdb retains in-frame clones only, with some absent. The D gene and trimming were derived from the DNA, and the V and J assignments and clone size from that table. The sample has more than 200,000 clones; roughly 84% are singletons. The ends were cut back, 3 bases at V and 4 bases at J, with 10 bases in the middle. This CDR3 is 12 amino acids long. CDR1 and CDR2 (germline): GTSNPN, SVGIG (reference sequence). Worth noting for this clone: Other DNA sequences within the sample encode an identical CDR3.

The material sequenced was peripheral blood. V and J are TRBV30 and TRBJ2-7; D is uncertain. The clonotype originates from a man aged 35-49 years with acute or convalescent COVID-19. CDR3 in amino acids: CAWSPGGYEQYF. CDR3 DNA sequence: TGTGCCTGGAGCCCCGGTGGTTACGAGCAGTACTTC.